This T cell receptor beta chain came from a study of control samples from healthy donors and cancer patients. Assay used: immunoSEQ multiplex PCR; TCRdb lists only in-frame clones, some missing. In the table there are 150,000 or so clones, around 90% of which are singletons. Germline CDR1 is GTSNPN and CDR2 is SVGIG (reference sequence). The germline V and J ends were trimmed by 1 base and 3 bases, with 9 bases remaining between them. This CDR3 is built from 14 residues. Sequencing input: blood. The clonotype comes from a man between 18 and 29 years old in good health. This chain joins TRBV30 and TRBJ2-2; D might be TRBD1 (6 bases). The CDR3 DNA is TGTGCCTGGAGTGGGACAGCTTACACCGGGGAGCTGTTTTTT. Protein product: CAWSGTAYTGELFF.